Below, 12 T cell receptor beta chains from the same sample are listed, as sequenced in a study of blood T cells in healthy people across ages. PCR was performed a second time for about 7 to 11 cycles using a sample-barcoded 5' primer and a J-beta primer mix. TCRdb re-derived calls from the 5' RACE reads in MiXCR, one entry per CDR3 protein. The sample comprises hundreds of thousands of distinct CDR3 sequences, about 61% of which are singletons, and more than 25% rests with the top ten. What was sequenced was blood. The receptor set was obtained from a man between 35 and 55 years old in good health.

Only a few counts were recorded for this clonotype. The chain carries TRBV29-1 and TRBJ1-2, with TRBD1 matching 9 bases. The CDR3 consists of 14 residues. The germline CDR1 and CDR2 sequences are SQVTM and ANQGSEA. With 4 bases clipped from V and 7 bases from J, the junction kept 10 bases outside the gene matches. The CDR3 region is CSVGARTGDIGYTF. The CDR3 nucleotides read TGCAGCGTTGGGGCCCGGACAGGGGACATTGGCTACACCTTC. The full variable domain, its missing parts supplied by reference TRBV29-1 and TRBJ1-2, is SAVISQKPSRDICQRGTSLTIQCQVDSQVTMMFWYRQQPGQSLTLIATANQGSEATYESGFVIDKFPISRPNLTFSTLTVSNMSPEDSSIYLCSVGARTGDIGYTFGSGTRLTVV.

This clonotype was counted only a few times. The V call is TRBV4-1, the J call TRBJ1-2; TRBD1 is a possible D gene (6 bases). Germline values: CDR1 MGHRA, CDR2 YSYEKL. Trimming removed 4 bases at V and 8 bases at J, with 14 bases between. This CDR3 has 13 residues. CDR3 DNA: TGCGCCAGCAGCCGTTGGGCAGGGGAAGGCTACACCTTC. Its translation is CASSRWAGEGYTF.

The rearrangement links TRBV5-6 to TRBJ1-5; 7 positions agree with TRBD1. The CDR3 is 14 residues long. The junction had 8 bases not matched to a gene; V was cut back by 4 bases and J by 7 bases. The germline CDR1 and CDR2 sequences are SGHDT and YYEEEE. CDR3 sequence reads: CASSVQTGFQPQHF. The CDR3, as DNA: TGTGCCAGCAGCGTACAGACAGGGTTCCAGCCCCAGCATTTT.

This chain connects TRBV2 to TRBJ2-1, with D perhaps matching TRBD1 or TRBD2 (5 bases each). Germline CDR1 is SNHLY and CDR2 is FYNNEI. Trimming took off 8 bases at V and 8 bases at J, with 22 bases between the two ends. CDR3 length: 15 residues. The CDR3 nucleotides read TGTGCCAGCCCCCCGGGCGGAGGACATAGTGATGAGCAGTTCTTC. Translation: CASPPGGGHSDEQFF.

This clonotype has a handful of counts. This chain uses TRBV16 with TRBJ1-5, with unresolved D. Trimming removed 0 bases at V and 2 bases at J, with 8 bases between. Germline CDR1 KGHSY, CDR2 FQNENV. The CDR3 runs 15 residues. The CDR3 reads CASSQSYSRNQPQHF. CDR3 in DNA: TGTGCCAGCAGCCAATCGTACAGCCGCAATCAGCCCCAGCATTTT.

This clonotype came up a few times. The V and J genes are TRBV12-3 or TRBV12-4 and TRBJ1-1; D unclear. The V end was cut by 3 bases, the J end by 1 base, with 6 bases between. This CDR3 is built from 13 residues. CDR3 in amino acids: CASSFRANTEAFF. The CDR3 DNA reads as TGTGCCAGCAGTTTTAGGGCGAACACTGAAGCTTTCTTT.

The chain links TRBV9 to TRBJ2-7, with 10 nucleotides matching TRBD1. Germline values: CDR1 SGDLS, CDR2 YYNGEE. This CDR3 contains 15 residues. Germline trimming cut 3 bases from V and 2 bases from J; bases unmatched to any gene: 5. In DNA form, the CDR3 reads TGTGCCAGCAGCGGAACCGGGACAGGGGCCTACGAGCAGTACTTC. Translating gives CASSGTGTGAYEQYF.

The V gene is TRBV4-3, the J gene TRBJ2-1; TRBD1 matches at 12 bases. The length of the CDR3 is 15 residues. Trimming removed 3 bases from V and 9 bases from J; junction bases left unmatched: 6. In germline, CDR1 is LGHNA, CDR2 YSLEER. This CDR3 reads CASSQPGQGAGEQFF. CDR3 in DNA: TGCGCCAGCAGCCAGCCGGGACAGGGGGCAGGTGAGCAGTTCTTC.

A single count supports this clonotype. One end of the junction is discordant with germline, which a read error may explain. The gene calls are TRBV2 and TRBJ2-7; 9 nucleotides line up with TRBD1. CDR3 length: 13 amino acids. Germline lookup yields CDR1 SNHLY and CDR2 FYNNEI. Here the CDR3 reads CVSIRDRVDEQYF. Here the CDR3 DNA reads TGTGTCAGCATACGGGACAGGGTAGACGAGCAGTACTTC.

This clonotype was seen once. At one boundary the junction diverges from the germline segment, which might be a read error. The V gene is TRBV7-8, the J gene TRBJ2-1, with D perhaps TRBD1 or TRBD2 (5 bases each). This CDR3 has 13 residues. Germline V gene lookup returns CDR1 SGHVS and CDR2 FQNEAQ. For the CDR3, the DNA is TGTGCCGGCAGCTTTGGGACCTTGAGTGAGCAGTTCTTC. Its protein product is CAGSFGTLSEQFF.

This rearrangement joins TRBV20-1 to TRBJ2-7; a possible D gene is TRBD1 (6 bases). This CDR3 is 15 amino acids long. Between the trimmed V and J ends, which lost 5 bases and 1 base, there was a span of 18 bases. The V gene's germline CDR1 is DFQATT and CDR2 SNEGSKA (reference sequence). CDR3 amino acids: CSAVSLGTPSYEQYF. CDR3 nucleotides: TGCAGTGCTGTATCTCTCGGGACACCTTCCTACGAGCAGTACTTC.

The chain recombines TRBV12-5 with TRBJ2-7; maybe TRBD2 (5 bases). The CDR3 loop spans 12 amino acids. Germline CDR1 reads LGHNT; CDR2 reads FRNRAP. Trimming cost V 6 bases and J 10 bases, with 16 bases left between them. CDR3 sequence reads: CASGLMRAEQYF. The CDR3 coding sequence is TGTGCTAGTGGCCTCATGCGGGCGGAACAGTACTTC.